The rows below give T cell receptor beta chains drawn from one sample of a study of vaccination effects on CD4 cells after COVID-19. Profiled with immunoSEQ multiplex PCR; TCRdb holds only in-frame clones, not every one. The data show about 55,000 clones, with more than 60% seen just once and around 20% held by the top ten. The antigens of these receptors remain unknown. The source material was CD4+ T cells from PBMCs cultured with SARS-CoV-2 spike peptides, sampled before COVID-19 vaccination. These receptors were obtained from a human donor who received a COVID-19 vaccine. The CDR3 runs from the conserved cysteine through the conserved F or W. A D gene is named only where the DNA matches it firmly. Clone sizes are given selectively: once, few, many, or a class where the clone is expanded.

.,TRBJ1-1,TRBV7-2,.,CASSLQGDFTEAFF,TGTGCCAGCAGCTTACAGGGCGATTTCACTGAAGCTTTCTTT
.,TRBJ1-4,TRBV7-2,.,CASSRATNEKLFF,TGTGCCAGCAGCCGTGCAACTAATGAAAAACTGTTTTTT
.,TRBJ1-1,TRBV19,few,CASSISGGSGTEAFF,TGTGCCAGTAGTATATCGGGGGGTTCGGGCACTGAAGCTTTCTTT
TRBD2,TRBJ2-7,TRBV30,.,CAWSVLAVYEQYF,TGTGCCTGGAGTGTACTAGCGGTCTACGAGCAGTACTTC
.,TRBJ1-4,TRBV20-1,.,CSASRGLPEKLFF,TGCAGTGCTAGTAGGGGCCTCCCGGAAAAACTGTTTTTT
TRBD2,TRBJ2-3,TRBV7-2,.,CASSLDAGAQYF,TGTGCCAGCAGCTTAGATGCGGGGGCGCAGTATTTT
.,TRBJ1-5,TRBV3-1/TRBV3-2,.,CASSLARRGNQPQHF,TGTGCCAGCAGCCTCGCACGGAGGGGCAATCAGCCCCAGCATTTT
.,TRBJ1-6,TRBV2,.,CASSYTSSPLHF,TGTGCCAGCAGTTATACAAGTTCACCCCTCCACTTT
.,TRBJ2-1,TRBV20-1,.,CSALQGNEQFF,TGCAGTGCGTTACAGGGCAATGAGCAGTTCTTC
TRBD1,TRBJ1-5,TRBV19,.,CASSILRDRGPGQPQHF,TGTGCCAGTAGTATTCTTAGGGACAGGGGCCCGGGGCAGCCCCAGCATTTT
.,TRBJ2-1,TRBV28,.,CASSIARGAQFF,TGTGCCAGCAGTATCGCCCGGGGGGCTCAGTTCTTC
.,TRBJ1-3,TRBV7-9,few,CASSSLVPSSGNTIYF,TGTGCCAGCAGCTCACTTGTCCCCAGCTCTGGAAACACCATATATTTT
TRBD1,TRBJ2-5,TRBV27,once,CASSLQGAETQYF,TGTGCCAGCAGTTTACAGGGGGCAGAGACCCAGTACTTC
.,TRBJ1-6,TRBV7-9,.,CASSVGTPGSYNSPLHF,TGTGCCAGCAGCGTCGGGACACCGGGTTCCTATAATTCACCCCTCCACTTT
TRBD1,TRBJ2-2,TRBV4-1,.,CASSPGQGPGELFF,TGCGCCAGCAGCCCCGGACAGGGACCCGGGGAGCTGTTTTTT
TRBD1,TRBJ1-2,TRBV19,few,CASRRQGFALIYGYTF,TGTGCCAGTAGAAGACAGGGGTTTGCGCTAATCTATGGCTACACCTTC
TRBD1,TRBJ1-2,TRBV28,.,CASSLAGGAKGYTF,TGTGCCAGCAGTTTAGCAGGGGGCGCTAAAGGCTACACCTTC
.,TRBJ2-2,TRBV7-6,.,CASSLGGPQGGELFF,TGTGCCAGCAGCTTAGGAGGGCCACAAGGGGGGGAGCTGTTTTTT
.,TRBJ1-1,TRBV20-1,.,CSASDGTEAFF,TGCAGTGCTAGCGACGGAACTGAAGCTTTCTTT
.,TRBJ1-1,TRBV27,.,CASSFKPNTEAFF,TGTGCCAGCAGTTTTAAACCGAACACTGAAGCTTTCTTT
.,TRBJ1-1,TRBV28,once,CASTLEGRSTEAFF,TGTGCCAGCACCCTAGAAGGCAGGAGCACTGAAGCTTTCTTT
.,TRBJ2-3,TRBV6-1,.,CASSEASAGWQADTQYF,TGTGCCAGCAGTGAAGCGTCGGCAGGGTGGCAGGCAGATACGCAGTATTTT
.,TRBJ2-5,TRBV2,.,CASSKARGETQYF,TGTGCCAGCTCAAAGGCGAGGGGTGAGACCCAGTACTTC
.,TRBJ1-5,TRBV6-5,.,CASSYRLHQPQHF,TGTGCCAGCAGTTACCGCCTCCATCAGCCCCAGCATTTT
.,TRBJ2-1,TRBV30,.,CAWSGLAYYNEQFF,TGTGCCTGGAGTGGCCTAGCGTACTACAATGAGCAGTTCTTC
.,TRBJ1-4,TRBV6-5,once,CASSYSVDEKLFF,TGTGCCAGCAGTTACTCGGTTGACGAAAAACTGTTTTTT
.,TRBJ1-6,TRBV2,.,CASGADSSGSPLHF,TGTGCCAGCGGGGCGGACAGCTCCGGTTCACCCCTCCACTTT